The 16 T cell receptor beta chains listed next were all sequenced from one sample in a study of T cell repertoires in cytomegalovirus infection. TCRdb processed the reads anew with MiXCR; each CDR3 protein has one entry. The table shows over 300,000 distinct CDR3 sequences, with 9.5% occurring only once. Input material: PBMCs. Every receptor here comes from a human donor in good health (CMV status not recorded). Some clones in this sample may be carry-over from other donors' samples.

CDR3 bases: TGCAGTGCTGACGAAAGATACGCCGGAGATACGCAGTATTTT. Protein sequence: CSADERYAGDTQYF. The chain uses TRBV20-1 and TRBJ2-3; D not resolved. V dropped 5 bases and J dropped 5 bases, with 17 bases sitting between them. CDR3 size: 14 residues. The germline V gene encodes CDR1 DFQATT and CDR2 SNEGSKA (reference sequence).

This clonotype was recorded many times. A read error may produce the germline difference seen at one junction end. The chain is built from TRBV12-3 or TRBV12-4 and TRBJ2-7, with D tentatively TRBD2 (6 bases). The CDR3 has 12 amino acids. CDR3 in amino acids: CASRTPGRTTRF. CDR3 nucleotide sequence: TGTGCCAGCAGAACTCCAGGAAGGACTACCCGCTTC.

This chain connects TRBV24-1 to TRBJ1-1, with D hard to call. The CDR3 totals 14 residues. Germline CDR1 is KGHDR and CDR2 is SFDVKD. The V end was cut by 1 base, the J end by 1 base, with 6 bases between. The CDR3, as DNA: TGTGCCACCAGTGATTTAGTACAGAACACTGAAGCTTTCTTT. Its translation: CATSDLVQNTEAFF.

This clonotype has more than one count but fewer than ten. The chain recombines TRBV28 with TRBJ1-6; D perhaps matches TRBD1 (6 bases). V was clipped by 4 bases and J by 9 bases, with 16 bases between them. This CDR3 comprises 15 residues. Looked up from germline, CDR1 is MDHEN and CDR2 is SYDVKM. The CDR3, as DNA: TGTGCCAGCAGTTCCCATGAAGGGGGGGGTTCACCCCTCCACTTT. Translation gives CASSSHEGGGSPLHF.

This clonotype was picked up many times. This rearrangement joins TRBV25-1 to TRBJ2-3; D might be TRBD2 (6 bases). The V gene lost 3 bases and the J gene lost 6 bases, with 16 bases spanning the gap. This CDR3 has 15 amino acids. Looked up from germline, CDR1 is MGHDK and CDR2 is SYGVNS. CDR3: CASSDRREYWDTQYF. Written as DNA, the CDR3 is TGTGCCAGCAGTGATCGTCGGGAGTATTGGGATACGCAGTATTTT.

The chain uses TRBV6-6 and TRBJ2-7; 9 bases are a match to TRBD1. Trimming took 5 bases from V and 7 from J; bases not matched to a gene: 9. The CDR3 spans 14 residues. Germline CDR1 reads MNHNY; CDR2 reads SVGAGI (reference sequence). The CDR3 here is CASSDWDRAREQYF. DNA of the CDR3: TGTGCCAGCAGTGATTGGGACAGGGCGCGGGAGCAGTACTTC.

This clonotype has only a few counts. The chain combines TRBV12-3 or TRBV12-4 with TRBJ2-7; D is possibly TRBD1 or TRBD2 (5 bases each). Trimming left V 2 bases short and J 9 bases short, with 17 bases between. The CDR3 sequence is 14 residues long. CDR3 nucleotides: TGTGCCAGCAGTTTAACGGGGCCCTCCCCGGGGCAGTACTTC. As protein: CASSLTGPSPGQYF.

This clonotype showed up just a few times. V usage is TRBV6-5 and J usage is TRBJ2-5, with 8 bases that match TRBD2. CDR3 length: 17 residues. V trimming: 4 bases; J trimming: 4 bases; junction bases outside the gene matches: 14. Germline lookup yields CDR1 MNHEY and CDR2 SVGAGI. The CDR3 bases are TGTGCCAGCAGTTCCCCCCGTGGGCTAGCGGGCCTAGAGACCCAGTACTTC. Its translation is CASSSPRGLAGLETQYF.

CDR3 amino acids: CASNSPGGYEQYF. The CDR3 DNA sequence: TGTGCCAGCAATTCCCCGGGAGGGTACGAGCAGTACTTC. The genes are TRBV6-8 and TRBJ2-7; the match to TRBD2 covers 8 bases. This CDR3 region has 13 residues. Germline CDR1 is MNHGY and CDR2 is SAAAGT. The trim removed 7 bases at V and 4 bases at J, leaving 6 bases unmatched.

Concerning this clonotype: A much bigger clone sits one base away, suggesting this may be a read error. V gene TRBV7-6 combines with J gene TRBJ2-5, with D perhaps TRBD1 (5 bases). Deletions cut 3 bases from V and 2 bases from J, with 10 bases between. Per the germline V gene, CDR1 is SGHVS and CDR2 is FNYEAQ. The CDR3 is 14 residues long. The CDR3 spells CASSFSRAQETQYF. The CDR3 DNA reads TGTGCCAGCAGCTTTAGCAGGGCTCAAGAGACCCAGTACTTC.

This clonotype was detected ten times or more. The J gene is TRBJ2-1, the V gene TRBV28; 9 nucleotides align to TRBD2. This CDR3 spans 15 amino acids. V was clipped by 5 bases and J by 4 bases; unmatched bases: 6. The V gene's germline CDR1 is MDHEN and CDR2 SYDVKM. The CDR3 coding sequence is TGTGCCAGCAGTGTAGCGGGAGTGGGGTACAATGAGCAGTTCTTC. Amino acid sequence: CASSVAGVGYNEQFF.

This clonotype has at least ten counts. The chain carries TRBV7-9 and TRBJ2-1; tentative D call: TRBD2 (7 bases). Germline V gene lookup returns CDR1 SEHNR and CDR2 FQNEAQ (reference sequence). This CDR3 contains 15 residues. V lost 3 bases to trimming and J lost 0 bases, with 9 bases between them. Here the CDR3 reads CASSFRGASYNEQFF. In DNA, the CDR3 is TGTGCCAGCAGCTTCCGGGGGGCCTCCTACAATGAGCAGTTCTTC.

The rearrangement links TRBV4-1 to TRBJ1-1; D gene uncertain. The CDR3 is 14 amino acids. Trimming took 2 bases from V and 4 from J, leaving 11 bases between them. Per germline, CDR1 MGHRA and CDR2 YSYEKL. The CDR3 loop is CASSQPISSTEAFF. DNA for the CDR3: TGCGCCAGCAGCCAACCGATCAGTTCCACTGAAGCTTTCTTT.

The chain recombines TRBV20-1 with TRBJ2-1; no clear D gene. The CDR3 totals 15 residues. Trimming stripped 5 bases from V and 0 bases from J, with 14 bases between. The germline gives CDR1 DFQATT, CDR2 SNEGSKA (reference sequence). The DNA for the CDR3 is TGCAGTGCTGCCCCCGTCGCTAGCTCCTACAATGAGCAGTTCTTC. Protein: CSAAPVASSYNEQFF.

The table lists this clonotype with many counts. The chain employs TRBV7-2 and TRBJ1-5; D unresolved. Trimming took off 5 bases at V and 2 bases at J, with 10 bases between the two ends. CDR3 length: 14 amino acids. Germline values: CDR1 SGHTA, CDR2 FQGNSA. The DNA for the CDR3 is TGTGCCAGCAGCCAGGACGGACGCAATCAGCCCCAGCATTTT. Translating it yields CASSQDGRNQPQHF.

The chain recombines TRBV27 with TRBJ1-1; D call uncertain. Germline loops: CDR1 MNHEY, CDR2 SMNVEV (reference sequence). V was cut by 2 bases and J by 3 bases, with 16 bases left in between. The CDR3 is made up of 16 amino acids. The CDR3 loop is CASSLVYAPVDTEAFF. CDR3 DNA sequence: TGTGCCAGCAGTTTAGTCTATGCCCCGGTGGACACTGAAGCTTTCTTT.